This TCR beta chain came from a study of blood T cell repertoires in COVID-19. Study-wide context: T cells, B-cell-depleted T cells, or PBMCs supplied cDNA or gDNA.

Ages ranged from roughly 18 to 100 years, with residence in around 24 US areas. Recovery among Cohort 3 donors was established by two negative PCRs, clearance, or symptom resolution. CDR3 size: 13 residues. The germline gives CDR1 LGHDT, CDR2 YNNKEL (reference sequence). Trimming stripped 2 bases from V and 9 bases from J, with 11 bases between. Authors' analysis steps: Amplification from reference gene primers served as the basis for estimated nucleated cell counts. Sequenced by immunoSEQ multiplex PCR; TCRdb stores in-frame clones only, minus some. Clone size and V and J calls were adopted from that table, with D and trimming inferred from the DNA. The sample has about 480,000 clones; 70% to 90% are singletons.

The chain recombines TRBV3-1 (or the pseudogene TRBV3-2) with TRBJ1-5; D call uncertain. Sample: PBMCs or T cells enriched from blood (not recorded which). The receptor was derived from a woman aged 35 to 49 who had recovered from COVID-19. This chain's CDR3 is CASSQRSWLPQHF. CDR3 DNA: TGTGCCAGCAGCCAAAGGAGCTGGTTGCCCCAGCATTTT.